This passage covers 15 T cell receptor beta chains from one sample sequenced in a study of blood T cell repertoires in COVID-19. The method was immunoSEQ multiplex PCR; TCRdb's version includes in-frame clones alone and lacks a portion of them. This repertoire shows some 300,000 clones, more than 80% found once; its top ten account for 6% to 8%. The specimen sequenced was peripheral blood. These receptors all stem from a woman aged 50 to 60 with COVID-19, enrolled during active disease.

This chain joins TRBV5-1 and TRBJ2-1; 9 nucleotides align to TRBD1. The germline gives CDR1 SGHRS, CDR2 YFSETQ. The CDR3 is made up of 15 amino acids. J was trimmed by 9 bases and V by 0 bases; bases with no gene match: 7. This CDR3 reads CASSLAGQGIGEQFF. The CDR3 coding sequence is TGCGCCAGCAGCTTGGCCGGACAGGGGATCGGTGAGCAGTTCTTC.

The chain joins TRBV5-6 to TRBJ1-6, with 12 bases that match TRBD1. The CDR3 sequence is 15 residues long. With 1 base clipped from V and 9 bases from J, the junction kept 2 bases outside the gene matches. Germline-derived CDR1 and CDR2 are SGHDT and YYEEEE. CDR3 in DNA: TGTGCCAGCAGCTTGTGGGACAGGGGGCGTTCACCCCTCCACTTT. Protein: CASSLWDRGRSPLHF. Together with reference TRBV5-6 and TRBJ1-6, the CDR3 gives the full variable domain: DAGVTQSPTHLIKTRGQQVTLRCSPKSGHDTVSWYQQALGQGPQFIFQYYEEEERQRGNFPDRFSGHQFPNYSSELNVNALLLGDSALYLCASSLWDRGRSPLHFGNGTRLTVT.

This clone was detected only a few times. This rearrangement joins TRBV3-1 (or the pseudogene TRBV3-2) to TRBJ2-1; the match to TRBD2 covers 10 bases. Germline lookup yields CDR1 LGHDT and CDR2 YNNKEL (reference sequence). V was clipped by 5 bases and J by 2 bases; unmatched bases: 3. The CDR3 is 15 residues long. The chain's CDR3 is CASSAGLATYNEQFF. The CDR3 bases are TGTGCCAGCAGCGCGGGACTAGCGACCTACAATGAGCAGTTCTTC.

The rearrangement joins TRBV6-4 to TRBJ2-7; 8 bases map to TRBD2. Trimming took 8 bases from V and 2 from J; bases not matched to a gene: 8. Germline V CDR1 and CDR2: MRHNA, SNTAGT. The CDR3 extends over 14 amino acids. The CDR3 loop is CASSGGGTPYEQYF. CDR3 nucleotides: TGTGCCAGCTCCGGGGGGGGGACCCCCTACGAGCAGTACTTC.

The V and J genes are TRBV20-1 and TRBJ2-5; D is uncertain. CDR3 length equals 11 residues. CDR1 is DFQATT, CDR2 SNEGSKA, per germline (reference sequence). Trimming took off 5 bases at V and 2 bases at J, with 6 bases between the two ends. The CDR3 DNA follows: TGCAGTGCTGTAAAACAAGAGACCCAGTACTTC. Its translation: CSAVKQETQYF.

CDR3 bases: TGTGCCACCAGTGATCACAGGGACGTTCCTGGAAACACCATATATTTT. Residues: CATSDHRDVPGNTIYF. V is TRBV24-1 and J is TRBJ1-3, with D possibly TRBD1 on 6 matching bases. The CDR3 extends over 16 amino acids. CDR1 is KGHDR and CDR2 is SFDVKD in the germline V gene. V was shortened by 3 bases and J by 2 bases, with 13 bases between the two germline ends.

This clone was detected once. The CDR3 loop reads CASNSWQERGPDTQYF. The CDR3 DNA reads as TGTGCCAGCAATTCCTGGCAGGAACGGGGTCCAGATACGCAGTATTTT. The V gene is TRBV28, the J gene TRBJ2-3, with D tentatively TRBD2 (5 bases). Germline V gene data show CDR1 as MDHEN and CDR2 as SYDVKM. The germline V and J ends were trimmed by 7 bases and 4 bases, with 21 bases remaining between them. The CDR3 sequence is 16 residues long.

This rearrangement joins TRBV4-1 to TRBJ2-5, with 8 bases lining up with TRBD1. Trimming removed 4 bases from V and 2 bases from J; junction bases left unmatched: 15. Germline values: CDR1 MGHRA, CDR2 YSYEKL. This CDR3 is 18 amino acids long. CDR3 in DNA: TGCGCCAGCAGCCCAACCGGGACAGGCCCCCTGGATCAAGAGACCCAGTACTTC. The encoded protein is CASSPTGTGPLDQETQYF.

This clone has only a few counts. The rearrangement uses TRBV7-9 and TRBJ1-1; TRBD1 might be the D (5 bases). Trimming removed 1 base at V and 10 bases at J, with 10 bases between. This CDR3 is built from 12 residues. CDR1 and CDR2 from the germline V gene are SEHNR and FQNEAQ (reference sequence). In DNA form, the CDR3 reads TGTGCCAGCAGCTTAGGGGACTGGGTAGCTTTCTTT. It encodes CASSLGDWVAFF.

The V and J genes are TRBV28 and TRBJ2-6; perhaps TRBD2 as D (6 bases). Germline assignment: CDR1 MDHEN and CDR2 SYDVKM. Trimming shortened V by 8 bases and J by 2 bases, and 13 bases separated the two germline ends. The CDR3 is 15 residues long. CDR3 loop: CASSGGEAGANVLTF. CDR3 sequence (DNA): TGTGCCAGCTCCGGGGGTGAGGCTGGGGCCAACGTCCTGACTTTC.

The chain's CDR3 is CASSTVGDEQYF. The CDR3 DNA follows: TGTGCCAGTAGTACGGTTGGTGACGAGCAGTACTTC. This chain joins TRBV19 and TRBJ2-7, with unresolved D. Germline V gene sequence: CDR1 LNHDA, CDR2 SQIVND (reference sequence). The V and J ends lost 4 bases and 5 bases respectively, with 9 bases between them. This CDR3 comprises 12 residues.

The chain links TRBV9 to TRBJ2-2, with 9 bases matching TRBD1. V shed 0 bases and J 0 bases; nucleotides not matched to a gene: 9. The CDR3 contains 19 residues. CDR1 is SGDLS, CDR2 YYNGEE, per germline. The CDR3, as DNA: TGTGCCAGCAGCGTAGGTCTTGGACAGGGGCAGCCGAACACCGGGGAGCTGTTTTTT. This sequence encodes CASSVGLGQGQPNTGELFF.

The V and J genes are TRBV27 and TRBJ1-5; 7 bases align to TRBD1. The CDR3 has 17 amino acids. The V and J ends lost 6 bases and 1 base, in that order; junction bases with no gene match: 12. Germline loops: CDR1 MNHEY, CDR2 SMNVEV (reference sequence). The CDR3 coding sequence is TGTGCCAGCAGCCAACATTCGCCAGGGGGAAGCAATCAGCCCCAGCATTTT. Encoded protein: CASSQHSPGGSNQPQHF.

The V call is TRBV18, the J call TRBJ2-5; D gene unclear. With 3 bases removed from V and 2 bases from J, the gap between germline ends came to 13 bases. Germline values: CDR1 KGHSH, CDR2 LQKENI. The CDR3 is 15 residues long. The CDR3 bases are TGTGCCAGCTCACCGGTCATGGCAGGACAAGAGACCCAGTACTTC. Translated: CASSPVMAGQETQYF.

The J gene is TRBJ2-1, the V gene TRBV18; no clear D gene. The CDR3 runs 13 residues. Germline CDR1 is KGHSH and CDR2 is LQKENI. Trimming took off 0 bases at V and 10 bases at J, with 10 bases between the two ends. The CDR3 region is CASSPPSRLEQFF. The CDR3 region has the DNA TGTGCCAGCTCACCACCATCGAGGCTGGAGCAGTTCTTC.